The 18 T cell receptor beta chains below come from one sample, sequenced in a study of blood T cell repertoires in COVID-19. Sequencing was performed with immunoSEQ multiplex PCR; in TCRdb, only in-frame clones are kept and a portion is missing. The sample consists of some 370,000 clones, nearly 90% of them appearing once. The sequenced material came from peripheral blood. These receptors all stem from a man between 18 and 29 years old with active or convalescent COVID-19.

The chain uses TRBV2 and TRBJ2-2, with 9 bases that match TRBD2. The CDR3 length is 14 residues. Germline lookup yields CDR1 SNHLY and CDR2 FYNNEI. With 10 bases clipped from V and 2 bases from J, the junction kept 5 bases outside the gene matches. In nucleotides, the CDR3 is TGTGCCACCCGGACTAGCGCCAACACCGGGGAGCTGTTTTTT. This gives the protein CATRTSANTGELFF.

The rearrangement links TRBV19 to TRBJ1-2; D uncertain. Germline V gene data show CDR1 as LNHDA and CDR2 as SQIVND (reference sequence). This CDR3 has 14 amino acids. V lost 3 bases, J lost 0 bases, and 8 bases lay in between. The CDR3 loop reads CASSIQDPNYGYTF. CDR3 sequence (DNA): TGTGCCAGTAGTATCCAGGATCCTAACTATGGCTACACCTTC.

The V and J genes are TRBV28 and TRBJ2-1, with 10 bases fitting TRBD1. CDR3 length: 16 amino acids. CDR1 MDHEN and CDR2 SYDVKM come from the germline V gene. Unmatched junction bases numbered 11, after V lost 6 bases and J lost 6 bases. The CDR3 sequence: CASRWAGTGVSNEQFF. The CDR3 DNA is TGTGCCAGCAGATGGGCCGGGACAGGGGTTAGCAATGAGCAGTTCTTC.

Written as DNA, the CDR3 is TGTGCCAGCAGCTTAGTTAGCGGGTCTTTCTCCTACAATGAGCAGTTCTTC. It yields the protein CASSLVSGSFSYNEQFF. V usage is TRBV7-8 and J usage is TRBJ2-1, with TRBD2 matching over 7 bases. The ends lost 1 base at V and 0 bases at J; junction bases unmatched: 6. Germline CDR1 and CDR2: SGHVS and FQNEAQ. The CDR3 has 17 amino acids. Full variable domain (rest looked up from reference TRBV7-8 and TRBJ2-1): GAGVSQSPRYKVAKRGQDVALRCDPISGHVSLFWYQQALGQGPEFLTYFQNEAQLDKSGLPSDRFFAERPEGSVSTLKIQRTQQEDSAVYLCASSLVSGSFSYNEQFFGPGTRLTVL.

The V gene is TRBV7-3, the J gene TRBJ1-1; D is uncertain. Germline V gives CDR1 SGHTA, CDR2 FQGTGA. V gave up 5 bases and J gave up 6 bases, with 13 bases separating them. The CDR3 length is 13 residues. The CDR3 region is CASSQKGGAEAFF. CDR3 bases: TGTGCCAGCAGCCAAAAGGGCGGGGCTGAAGCTTTCTTT.

The rearrangement uses TRBV11-3 and TRBJ1-3; D not resolved. Germline CDR1 is SGHNT and CDR2 is YENEEA. The CDR3 length is 15 residues. Trimming shortened V by 1 base and J by 0 bases, and 7 bases separated the two germline ends. CDR3 in amino acids: CASSLVPDSGNTIYF. CDR3 in DNA: TGTGCCAGCAGCTTAGTCCCAGACTCTGGAAACACCATATATTTT.

A few counts support this clone. The chain joins TRBV19 to TRBJ2-7; TRBD1 matches 7 bases. Losses at the gene ends were 5 bases for V and 4 bases for J; bases not matched to a gene: 11. Looked up from germline, CDR1 is LNHDA and CDR2 is SQIVND (reference sequence). CDR3 length: 15 amino acids. The CDR3 coding sequence is TGTGCCAGTAGTCCTCCAGGGGGTAGGATGTACGAGCAGTACTTC. This translates into CASSPPGGRMYEQYF.

V and J are TRBV18 and TRBJ2-7, with 8 positions matching TRBD2. This CDR3 is built from 16 residues. The V segment lost 8 bases and the J segment 5 bases; nucleotides outside the gene matches: 17. Per germline, CDR1 KGHSH and CDR2 LQKENI. CDR3 DNA sequence: TGTGCCAGCGGACGGTTCACGGCGGGGGGAATCGACGAGCAGTACTTC. As protein: CASGRFTAGGIDEQYF.

Turning to this clone: This specimen includes other DNA sequences encoding the same CDR3. The chain links TRBV27 to TRBJ2-5; 10 nucleotides line up with TRBD1. Germline CDR1 reads MNHEY; CDR2 reads SMNVEV (reference sequence). V shed 2 bases and J 5 bases; nucleotides not matched to a gene: 5. This CDR3 spans 15 amino acids. CDR3 in DNA: TGTGCCAGCAGTTTAGGACAGGGGGTTAGGGAGACCCAGTACTTC. Amino acid sequence: CASSLGQGVRETQYF.

The chain is built from TRBV18 and TRBJ1-3; D remains unclear. Per germline, CDR1 KGHSH and CDR2 LQKENI. The CDR3 has 16 residues. V was shortened by 2 bases and J by 0 bases, with 11 bases between the two germline ends. The CDR3 here is CASSPSRDNSGNTIYF. The DNA of the CDR3 is TGTGCCAGCTCACCATCGAGGGATAACTCTGGAAACACCATATATTTT.

Of note for this clone: One junction end does not reproduce the germline sequence, and a read error may be involved. The rearrangement links TRBV5-4 to TRBJ1-1; D gene ambiguous. The CDR3 sequence is 13 residues long. In germline, CDR1 is SGHNT, CDR2 YYREEE (reference sequence). CDR3 sequence: CASNLALNTEAFF. CDR3 bases: TGTGCCAGCAACTTGGCGCTAAACACTGAAGCTTTCTTT.

CDR3 DNA sequence: TGTGCCAGCAGTCTCGGGACACTGCTGTTTTTT. Translation gives CASSLGTLLFF. The chain joins TRBV6-2 or TRBV6-3 to TRBJ2-2, with a weak D call TRBD1 (6 bases). Per the germline V gene, CDR1 is MNHEY and CDR2 is SVGEGT. With 5 bases removed from V and 13 bases from J, the gap between germline ends came to 11 bases. The CDR3 extends over 11 amino acids.

This clone was detected a few times. The chain carries TRBV29-1 and TRBJ1-4; 10 bases align to TRBD1. Germline CDR1 SQVTM, CDR2 ANQGSEA. CDR3 length equals 17 residues. The J segment lost 1 base and the V segment lost 6 bases, leaving 11 bases of the junction unmatched. The CDR3 reads CSVSIPGQGITNEKLFF. The CDR3 DNA is TGCAGCGTCTCAATACCGGGACAGGGGATAACTAATGAAAAACTGTTTTTT.

Remarks on this clone: A single base separates this from a much larger clone, so it may be a read error. Other DNA sequences in this sample translate to the same CDR3. The CDR3 DNA reads TGCGCCAGCAGCCAAAGCGGGGGGGCGAAGACCGGGGAGCTGTTTTTT. Protein: CASSQSGGAKTGELFF. The rearrangement uses TRBV7-3 and TRBJ2-2, with TRBD2 matching 10 bases. Germline assignment: CDR1 SGHTA and CDR2 FQGTGA. This CDR3 is built from 16 residues.

This chain uses TRBV6-2 or TRBV6-3 with TRBJ2-7, with 8 positions matching TRBD2. With 2 bases clipped from V and 3 bases from J, the junction kept 9 bases outside the gene matches. CDR3 size: 16 residues. Germline V lookup: CDR1 MNHEY, CDR2 SVGEGT. CDR3 region: CASSYPGGGKNYEQYF. The CDR3 coding sequence is TGTGCCAGCAGTTACCCCGGGGGGGGAAAAAACTACGAGCAGTACTTC.

The rearrangement links TRBV20-1 to TRBJ2-1; D may be TRBD1 or TRBD2 (5 bases each). V dropped 5 bases and J dropped 7 bases, with 15 bases sitting between them. The germline V gene encodes CDR1 DFQATT and CDR2 SNEGSKA (reference sequence). CDR3 length equals 13 residues. The CDR3 loop reads CSARGLAGNEQFF. Written as DNA, the CDR3 is TGCAGTGCTCGTGGACTGGCAGGGAATGAGCAGTTCTTC.

The chain has TRBV7-9 and TRBJ2-1; 9 bases fit TRBD1. V was clipped by 1 base and J by 4 bases; unmatched bases: 2. This CDR3 region has 15 residues. Germline loops: CDR1 SEHNR, CDR2 FQNEAQ (reference sequence). CDR3 nucleotides: TGTGCCAGCAGCTTAGGGACAGGGGATTACAATGAGCAGTTCTTC. The encoded protein is CASSLGTGDYNEQFF.

The V and J genes are TRBV9 and TRBJ2-5; TRBD2 matches at 14 bases. CDR1 and CDR2 from the germline V gene are SGDLS and YYNGEE. Losses at the gene ends were 4 bases for V and 4 bases for J; bases not matched to a gene: 12. The CDR3 consists of 18 residues. CDR3 amino acids: CASSSQTSGRASAETQYF. The CDR3, as DNA: TGTGCCAGCAGCTCCCAGACTAGCGGGAGGGCGTCGGCAGAGACCCAGTACTTC.